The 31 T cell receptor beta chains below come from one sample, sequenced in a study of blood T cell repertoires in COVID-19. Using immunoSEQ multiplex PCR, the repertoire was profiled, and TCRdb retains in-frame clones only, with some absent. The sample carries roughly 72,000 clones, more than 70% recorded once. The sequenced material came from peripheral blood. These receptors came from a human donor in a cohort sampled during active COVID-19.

For the CDR3, the DNA is TGTGCTAGTGGTTTGTATTCAATGACAGGTTCTAAGACGCAGTATTTT. This sequence encodes CASGLYSMTGSKTQYF. J is TRBJ2-3 and V is TRBV12-5, with TRBD1 as a possible D gene (6 bases). V was shortened by 2 bases and J by 9 bases, with 21 bases between the two germline ends. Germline CDR1 reads LGHNT; CDR2 reads FRNRAP. The CDR3 extends over 16 amino acids.

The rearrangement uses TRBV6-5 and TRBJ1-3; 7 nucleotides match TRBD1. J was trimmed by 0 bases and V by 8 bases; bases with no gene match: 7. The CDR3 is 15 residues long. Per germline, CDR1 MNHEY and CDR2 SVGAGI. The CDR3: CASRQGPNSGNTIYF. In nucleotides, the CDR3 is TGTGCCAGCCGACAGGGCCCCAACTCTGGAAACACCATATATTTT.

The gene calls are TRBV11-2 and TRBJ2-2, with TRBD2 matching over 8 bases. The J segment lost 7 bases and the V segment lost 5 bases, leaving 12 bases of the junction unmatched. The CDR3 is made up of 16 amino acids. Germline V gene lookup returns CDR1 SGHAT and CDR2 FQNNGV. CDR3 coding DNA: TGTGCCAGCAGCGACCTACCGGGACTAGGGGGCGGGGAGCTGTTTTTT. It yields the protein CASSDLPGLGGGELFF.

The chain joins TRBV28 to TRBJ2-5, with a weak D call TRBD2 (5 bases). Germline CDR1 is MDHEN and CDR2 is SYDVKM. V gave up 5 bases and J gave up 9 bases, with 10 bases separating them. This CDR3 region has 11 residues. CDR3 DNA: TGTGCCAGCAGTACGCTCGGGGCCCAGTACTTC. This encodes CASSTLGAQYF.

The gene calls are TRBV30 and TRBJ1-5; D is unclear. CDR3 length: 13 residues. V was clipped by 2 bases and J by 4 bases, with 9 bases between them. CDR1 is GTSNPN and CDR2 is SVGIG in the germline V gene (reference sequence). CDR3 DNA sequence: TGTGCCTGGAGTCGTCTCACAAATCAGCCCCAGCATTTT. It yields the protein CAWSRLTNQPQHF.

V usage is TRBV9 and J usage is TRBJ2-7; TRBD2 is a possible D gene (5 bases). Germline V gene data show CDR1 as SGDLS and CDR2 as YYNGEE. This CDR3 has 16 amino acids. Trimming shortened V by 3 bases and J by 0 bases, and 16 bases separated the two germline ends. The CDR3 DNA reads TGTGCCAGCAGCGCAAATGTGGGCGGGTCCTCCTACGAGCAGTACTTC. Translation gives CASSANVGGSSYEQYF.

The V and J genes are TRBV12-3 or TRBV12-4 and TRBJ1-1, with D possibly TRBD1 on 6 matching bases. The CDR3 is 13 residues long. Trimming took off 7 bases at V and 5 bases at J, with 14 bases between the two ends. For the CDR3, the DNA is TGTGCCAGCAACCCGGGGGGGCGGACTGAAGCTTTCTTT. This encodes CASNPGGRTEAFF.

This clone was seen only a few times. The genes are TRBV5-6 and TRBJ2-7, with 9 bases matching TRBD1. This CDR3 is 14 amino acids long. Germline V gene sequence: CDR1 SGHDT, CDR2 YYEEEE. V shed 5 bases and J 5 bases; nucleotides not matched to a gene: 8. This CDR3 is CASSTGQGPDEQYF. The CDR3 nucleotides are TGTGCCAGCAGTACGGGACAGGGCCCTGACGAGCAGTACTTC.

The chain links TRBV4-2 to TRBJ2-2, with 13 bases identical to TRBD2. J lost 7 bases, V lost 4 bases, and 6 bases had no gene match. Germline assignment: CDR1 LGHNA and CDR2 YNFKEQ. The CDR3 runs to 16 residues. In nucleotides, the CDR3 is TGTGCCAGCAGCCTACTAGCGGGAGGGCCTAACGGGGAGCTGTTTTTT. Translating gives CASSLLAGGPNGELFF.

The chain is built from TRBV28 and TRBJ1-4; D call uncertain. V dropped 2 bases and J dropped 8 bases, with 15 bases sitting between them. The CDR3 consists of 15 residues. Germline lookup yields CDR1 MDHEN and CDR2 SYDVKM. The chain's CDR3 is CASSLTSGFTEKLFF. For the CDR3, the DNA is TGTGCCAGCAGTTTAACGTCGGGTTTTACAGAAAAACTGTTTTTT.

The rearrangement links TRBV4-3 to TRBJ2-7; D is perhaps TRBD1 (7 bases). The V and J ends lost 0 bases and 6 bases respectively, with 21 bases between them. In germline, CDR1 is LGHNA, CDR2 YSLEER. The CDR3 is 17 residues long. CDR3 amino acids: CASSQDLWQGEVGEQYF. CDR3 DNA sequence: TGCGCCAGCAGCCAAGACTTGTGGCAGGGGGAGGTAGGCGAGCAGTACTTC.

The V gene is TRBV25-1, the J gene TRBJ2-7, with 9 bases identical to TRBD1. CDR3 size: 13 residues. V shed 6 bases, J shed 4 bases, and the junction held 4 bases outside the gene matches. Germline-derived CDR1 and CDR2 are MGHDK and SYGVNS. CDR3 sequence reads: CASSLTGGYEQYF. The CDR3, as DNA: TGTGCCAGCAGCCTGACAGGGGGGTACGAGCAGTACTTC.

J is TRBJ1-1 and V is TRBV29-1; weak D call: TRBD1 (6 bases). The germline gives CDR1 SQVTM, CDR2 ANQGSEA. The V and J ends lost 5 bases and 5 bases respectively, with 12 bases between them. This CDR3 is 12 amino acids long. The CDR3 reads CSVRGSGTEAFF. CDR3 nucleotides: TGCAGCGTTAGGGGGTCGGGGACTGAAGCTTTCTTT.

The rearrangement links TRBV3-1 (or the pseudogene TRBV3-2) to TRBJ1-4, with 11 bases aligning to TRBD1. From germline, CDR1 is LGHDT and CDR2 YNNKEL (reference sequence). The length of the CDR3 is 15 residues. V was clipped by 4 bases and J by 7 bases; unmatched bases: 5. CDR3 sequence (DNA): TGTGCCAGCAGCCGAGTGGGACAGGGGGGTGAAAAACTGTTTTTT. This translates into CASSRVGQGGEKLFF.

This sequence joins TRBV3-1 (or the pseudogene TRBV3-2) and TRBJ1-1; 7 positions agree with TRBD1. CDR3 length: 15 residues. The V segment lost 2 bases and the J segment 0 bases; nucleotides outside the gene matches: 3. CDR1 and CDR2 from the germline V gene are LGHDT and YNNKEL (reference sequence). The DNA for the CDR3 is TGTGCCAGCAGCCAACGGGGACAGATGAACACTGAAGCTTTCTTT. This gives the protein CASSQRGQMNTEAFF.

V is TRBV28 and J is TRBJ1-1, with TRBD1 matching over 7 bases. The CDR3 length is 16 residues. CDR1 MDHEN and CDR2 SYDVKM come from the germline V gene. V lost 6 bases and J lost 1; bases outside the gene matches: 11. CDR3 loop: CASSETTGDGNTEAFF. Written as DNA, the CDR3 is TGTGCCAGCAGCGAGACAACAGGGGACGGGAACACTGAAGCTTTCTTT.

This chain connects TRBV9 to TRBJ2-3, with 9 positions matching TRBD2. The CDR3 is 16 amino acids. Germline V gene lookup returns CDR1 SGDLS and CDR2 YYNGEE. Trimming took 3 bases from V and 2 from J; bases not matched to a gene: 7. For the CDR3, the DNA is TGTGCCAGCAGCGCTACTAGCGGGTTCTCCACAGATACGCAGTATTTT. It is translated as CASSATSGFSTDTQYF.

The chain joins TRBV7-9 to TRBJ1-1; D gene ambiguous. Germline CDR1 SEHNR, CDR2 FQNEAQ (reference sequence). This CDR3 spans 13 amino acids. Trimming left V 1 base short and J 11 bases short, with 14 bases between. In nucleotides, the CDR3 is TGTGCCAGCAGCTTAGAACCGGGAATGAGTGCTTTCTTT. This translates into CASSLEPGMSAFF.

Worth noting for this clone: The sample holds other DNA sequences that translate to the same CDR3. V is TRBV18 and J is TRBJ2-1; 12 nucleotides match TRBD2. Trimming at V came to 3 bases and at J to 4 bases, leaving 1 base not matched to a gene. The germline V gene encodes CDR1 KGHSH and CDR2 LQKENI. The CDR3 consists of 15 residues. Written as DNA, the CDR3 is TGTGCCAGCTCACCCCTAGCGGGAGGGTACAATGAGCAGTTCTTC. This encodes CASSPLAGGYNEQFF.

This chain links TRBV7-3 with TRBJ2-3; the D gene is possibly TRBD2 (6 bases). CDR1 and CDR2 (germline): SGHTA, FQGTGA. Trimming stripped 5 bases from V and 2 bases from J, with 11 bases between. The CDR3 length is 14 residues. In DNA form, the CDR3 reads TGTGCCAGCAGCGCATGGGACTCCACAGATACGCAGTATTTT. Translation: CASSAWDSTDTQYF.

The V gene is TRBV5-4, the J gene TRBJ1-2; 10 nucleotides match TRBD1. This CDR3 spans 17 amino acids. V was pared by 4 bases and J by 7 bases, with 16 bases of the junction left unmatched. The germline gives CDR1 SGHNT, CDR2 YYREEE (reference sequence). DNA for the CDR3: TGTGCCAGCAGCCCACCTCGGGTGGGACAGGGGATTGGTGGCTACACCTTC. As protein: CASSPPRVGQGIGGYTF.

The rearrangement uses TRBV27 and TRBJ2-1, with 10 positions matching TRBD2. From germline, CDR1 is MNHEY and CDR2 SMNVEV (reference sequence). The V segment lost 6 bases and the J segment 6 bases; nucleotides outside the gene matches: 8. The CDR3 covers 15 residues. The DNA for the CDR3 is TGTGCCAGCAGGCTTGTTATAGCGGGAGGCAATGAGCAGTTCTTC. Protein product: CASRLVIAGGNEQFF.

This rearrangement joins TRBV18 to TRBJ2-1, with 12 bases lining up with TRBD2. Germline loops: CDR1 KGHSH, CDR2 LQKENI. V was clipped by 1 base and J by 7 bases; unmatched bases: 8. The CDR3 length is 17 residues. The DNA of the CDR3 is TGTGCCAGCTCACCACGGAGGACTAGCGGGAAGGGGAATGAGCAGTTCTTC. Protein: CASSPRRTSGKGNEQFF.

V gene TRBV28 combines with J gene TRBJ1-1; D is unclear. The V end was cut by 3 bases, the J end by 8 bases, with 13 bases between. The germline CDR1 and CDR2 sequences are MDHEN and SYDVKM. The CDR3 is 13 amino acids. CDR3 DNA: TGTGCCAGCAGTTTCGTCCCATCGGGGGAAGCTTTCTTT. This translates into CASSFVPSGEAFF.

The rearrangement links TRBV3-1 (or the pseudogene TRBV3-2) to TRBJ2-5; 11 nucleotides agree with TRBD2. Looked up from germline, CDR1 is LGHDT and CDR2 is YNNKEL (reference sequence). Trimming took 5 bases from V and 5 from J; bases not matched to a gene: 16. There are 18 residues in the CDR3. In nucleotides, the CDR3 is TGTGCCAGCAGCAGAGGGGTCCTAGCGGGGGGTGCCCGGGAGACCCAGTACTTC. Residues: CASSRGVLAGGARETQYF.

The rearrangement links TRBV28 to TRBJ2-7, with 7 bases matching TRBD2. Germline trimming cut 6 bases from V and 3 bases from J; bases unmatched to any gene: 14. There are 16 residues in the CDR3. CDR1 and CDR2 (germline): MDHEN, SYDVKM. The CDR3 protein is CASRTLTSSYRYEQYF. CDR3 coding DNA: TGTGCCAGCAGAACTCTGACTAGCAGCTACCGCTACGAGCAGTACTTC. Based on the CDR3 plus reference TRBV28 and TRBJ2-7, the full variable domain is DVKVTQSSRYLVKRTGEKVFLECVQDMDHENMFWYRQDPGLGLRLIYFSYDVKMKEKGDIPEGYSVSREKKERFSLILESASTNQTSMYLCASRTLTSSYRYEQYFGPGTRLTVT.

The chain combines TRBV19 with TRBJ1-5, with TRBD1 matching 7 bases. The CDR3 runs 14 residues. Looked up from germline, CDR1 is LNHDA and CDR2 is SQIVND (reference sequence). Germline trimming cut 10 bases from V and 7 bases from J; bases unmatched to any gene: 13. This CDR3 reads CATKGGQVWQPQHF. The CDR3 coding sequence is TGTGCCACCAAAGGCGGACAGGTTTGGCAGCCCCAGCATTTT.

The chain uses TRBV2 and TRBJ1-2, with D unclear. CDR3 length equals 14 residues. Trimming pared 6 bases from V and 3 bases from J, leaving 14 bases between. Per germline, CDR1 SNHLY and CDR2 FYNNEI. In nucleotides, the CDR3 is TGTGCCAGCAGAGCCAGGATGGTGGACTATGGCTACACCTTC. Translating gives CASRARMVDYGYTF.

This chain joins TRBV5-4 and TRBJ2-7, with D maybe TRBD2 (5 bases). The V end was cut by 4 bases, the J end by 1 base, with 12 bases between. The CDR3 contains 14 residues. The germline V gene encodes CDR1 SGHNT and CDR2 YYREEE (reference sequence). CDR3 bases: TGTGCCAGCAGCCAGGTTACGGGGTCCTACGAGCAGTACTTC. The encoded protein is CASSQVTGSYEQYF.

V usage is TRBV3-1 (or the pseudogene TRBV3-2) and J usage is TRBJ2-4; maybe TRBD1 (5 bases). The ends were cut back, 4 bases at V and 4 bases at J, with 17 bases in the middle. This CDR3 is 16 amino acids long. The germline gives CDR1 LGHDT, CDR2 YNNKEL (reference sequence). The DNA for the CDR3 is TGTGCCAGCAGCCCCCCAGGGTATGACAGAAAAAACATTCAGTACTTC. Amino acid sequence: CASSPPGYDRKNIQYF.

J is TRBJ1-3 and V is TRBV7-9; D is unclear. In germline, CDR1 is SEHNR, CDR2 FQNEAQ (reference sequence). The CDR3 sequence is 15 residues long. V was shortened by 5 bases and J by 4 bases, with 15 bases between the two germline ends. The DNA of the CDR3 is TGTGCCAGCAGCCCGCCTGTCGAGAGGGGAAACACCATATATTTT. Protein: CASSPPVERGNTIYF.